This entry features one TCR beta chain sequence. Individuals aged about 18 to 89 years were recruited from about two dozen US areas. Categorization into cohorts depended on clinical history that participants reported. This CDR3 contains 15 residues. Germline V gene lookup returns CDR1 MNHEY and CDR2 SVGEGT. The trim removed 5 bases at V and 6 bases at J, leaving 9 bases unmatched. The data stem from a study of blood T cell repertoires in COVID-19. Study details: Material from acute and convalescent COVID-19 was sourced from the United States, Italy and Spain.

Profiled with immunoSEQ multiplex PCR; TCRdb holds only in-frame clones, not every one. The table has approximately 150,000 clones, 84% seen once. The sample taken for sequencing was PBMCs or T cells enriched from blood (not recorded which). The V call is TRBV6-2 or TRBV6-3, the J call TRBJ1-2, with 10 positions matching TRBD1. The sequence was collected from a woman aged 45-60 years with acute COVID-19. The CDR3 DNA sequence: TGTGCCAGCAGTGGTGACAGGGGGCGCGTTAATGGCTACACCTTC. Translation gives CASSGDRGRVNGYTF.